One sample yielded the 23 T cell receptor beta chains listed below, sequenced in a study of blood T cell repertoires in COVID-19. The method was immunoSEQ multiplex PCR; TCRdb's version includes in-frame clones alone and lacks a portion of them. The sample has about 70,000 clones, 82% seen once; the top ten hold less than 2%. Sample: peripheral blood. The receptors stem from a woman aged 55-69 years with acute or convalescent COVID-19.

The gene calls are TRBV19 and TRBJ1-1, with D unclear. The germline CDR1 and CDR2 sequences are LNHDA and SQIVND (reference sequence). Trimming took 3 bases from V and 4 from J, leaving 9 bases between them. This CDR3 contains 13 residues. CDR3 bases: TGTGCCAGTAGTATTTTTGGAGGCACTGAAGCTTTCTTT. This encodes CASSIFGGTEAFF. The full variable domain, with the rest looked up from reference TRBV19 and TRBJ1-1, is DGGITQSPKYLFRKEGQNVTLSCEQNLNHDAMYWYRQDPGQGLRLIYYSQIVNDFQKGDIAEGYSVSREKKESFPLTVTSAQKNPTAFYLCASSIFGGTEAFFGQGTRLTVV.

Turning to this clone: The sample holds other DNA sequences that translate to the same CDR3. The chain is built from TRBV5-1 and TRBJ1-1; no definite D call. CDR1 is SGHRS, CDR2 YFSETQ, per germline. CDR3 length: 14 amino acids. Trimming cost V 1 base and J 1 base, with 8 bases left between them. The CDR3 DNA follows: TGCGCCAGCAGCTTGATGTCGGGGAACACTGAAGCTTTCTTT. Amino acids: CASSLMSGNTEAFF.

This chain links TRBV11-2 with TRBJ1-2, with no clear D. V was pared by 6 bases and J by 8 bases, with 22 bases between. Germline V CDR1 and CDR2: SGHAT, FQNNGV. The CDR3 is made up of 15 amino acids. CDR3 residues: CASSQIARHYEGYTF. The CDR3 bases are TGTGCCAGCAGTCAAATCGCCCGACATTACGAGGGCTACACCTTC.

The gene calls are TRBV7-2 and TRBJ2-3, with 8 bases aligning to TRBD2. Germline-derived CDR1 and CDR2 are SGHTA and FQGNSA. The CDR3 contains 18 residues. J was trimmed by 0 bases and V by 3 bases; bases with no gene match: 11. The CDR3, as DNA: TGTGCCAGCAGCTTCGGACTAGCCCGAAGGTCAAGCACAGATACGCAGTATTTT. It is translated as CASSFGLARRSSTDTQYF.

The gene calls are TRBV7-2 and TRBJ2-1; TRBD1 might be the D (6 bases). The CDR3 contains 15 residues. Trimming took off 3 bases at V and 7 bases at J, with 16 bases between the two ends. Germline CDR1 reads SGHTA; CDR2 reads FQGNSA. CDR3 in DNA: TGTGCCAGCAGCTTTACTCTGGGGGCACTAAATGAGCAGTTCTTC. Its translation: CASSFTLGALNEQFF.

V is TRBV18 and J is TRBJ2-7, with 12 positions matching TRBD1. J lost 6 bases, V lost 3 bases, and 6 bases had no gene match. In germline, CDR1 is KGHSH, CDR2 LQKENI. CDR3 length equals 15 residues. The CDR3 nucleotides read TGTGCCAGCTCACCTATACCGGGACAGGGGGCCGAGCAGTACTTC. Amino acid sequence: CASSPIPGQGAEQYF.

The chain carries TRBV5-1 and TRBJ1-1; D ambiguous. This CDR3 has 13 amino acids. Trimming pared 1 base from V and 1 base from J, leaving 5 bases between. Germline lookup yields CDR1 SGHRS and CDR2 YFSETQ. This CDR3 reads CASSLSENTEAFF. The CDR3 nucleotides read TGCGCCAGCAGCTTGAGCGAGAACACTGAAGCTTTCTTT.

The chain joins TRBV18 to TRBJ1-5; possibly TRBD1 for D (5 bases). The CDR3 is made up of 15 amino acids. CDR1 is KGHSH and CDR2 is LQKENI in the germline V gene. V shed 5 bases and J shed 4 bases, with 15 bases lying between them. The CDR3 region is CASSSGTGRNQPQHF. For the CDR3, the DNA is TGTGCCAGCTCAAGCGGGACGGGGAGGAATCAGCCCCAGCATTTT.

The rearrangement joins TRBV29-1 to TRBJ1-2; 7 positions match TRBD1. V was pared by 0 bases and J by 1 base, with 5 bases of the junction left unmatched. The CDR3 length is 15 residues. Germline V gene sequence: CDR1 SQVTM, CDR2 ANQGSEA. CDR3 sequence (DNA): TGCAGCGTTGAAGAGGGACAGACAATTAACTATGGCTACACCTTC. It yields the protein CSVEEGQTINYGYTF.

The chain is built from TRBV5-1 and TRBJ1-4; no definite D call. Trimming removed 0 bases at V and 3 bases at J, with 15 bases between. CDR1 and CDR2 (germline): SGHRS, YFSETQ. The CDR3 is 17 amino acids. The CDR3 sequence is CASSLGSMRKSNEKLFF. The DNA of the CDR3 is TGCGCCAGCAGCTTGGGTTCGATGAGAAAATCTAATGAAAAACTGTTTTTT.

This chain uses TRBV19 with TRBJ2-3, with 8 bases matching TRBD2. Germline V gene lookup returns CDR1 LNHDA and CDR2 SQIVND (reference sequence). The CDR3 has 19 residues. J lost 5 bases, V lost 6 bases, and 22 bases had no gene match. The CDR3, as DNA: TGTGCCAGTAGGCGAACCGTTGGCGGGGGGCGGCCCGTCGGAGATACGCAGTATTTT. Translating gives CASRRTVGGGRPVGDTQYF.

The CDR3 DNA follows: TGCGCCAGCAGCACACGAACCCTGACAGGGGGCAACACTGAAGCTTTCTTT. Translating gives CASSTRTLTGGNTEAFF. V usage is TRBV5-1 and J usage is TRBJ1-1; 10 bases match TRBD1. The V segment lost 4 bases and the J segment 2 bases; nucleotides outside the gene matches: 11. This CDR3 region has 17 residues. Per germline, CDR1 SGHRS and CDR2 YFSETQ.

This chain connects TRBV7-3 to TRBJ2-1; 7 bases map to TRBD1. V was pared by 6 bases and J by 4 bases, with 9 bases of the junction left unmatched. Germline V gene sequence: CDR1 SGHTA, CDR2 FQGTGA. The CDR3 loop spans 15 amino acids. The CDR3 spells CASRSDGTAYNEQFF. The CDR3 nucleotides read TGTGCCAGCAGATCTGACGGGACAGCTTACAATGAGCAGTTCTTC. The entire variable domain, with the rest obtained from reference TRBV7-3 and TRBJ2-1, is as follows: GAGVSQTPSNKVTEKGKYVELRCDPISGHTALYWYRQSLGQGPEFLIYFQGTGAADDSGLPNDRFFAVRPEGSVSTLKIQRTERGDSAVYLCASRSDGTAYNEQFFGPGTRLTVL.

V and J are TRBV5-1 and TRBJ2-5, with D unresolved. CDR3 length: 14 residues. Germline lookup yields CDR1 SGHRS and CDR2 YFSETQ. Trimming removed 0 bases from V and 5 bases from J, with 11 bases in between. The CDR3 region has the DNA TGCGCCAGCAGCTTGGTAGGCGGAATCGAGACCCAGTACTTC. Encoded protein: CASSLVGGIETQYF.

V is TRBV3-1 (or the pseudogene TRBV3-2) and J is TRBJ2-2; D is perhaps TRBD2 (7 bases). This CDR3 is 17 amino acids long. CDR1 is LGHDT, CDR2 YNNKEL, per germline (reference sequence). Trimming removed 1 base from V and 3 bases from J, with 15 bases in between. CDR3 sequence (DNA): TGTGCCAGCAGCCAAGCGCGCGGGGGCGGTCACACCGGGGAGCTGTTTTTT. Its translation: CASSQARGGGHTGELFF.

The CDR3 DNA follows: TGTGCCAGCAGAACTGGCGGGCCAAGCACAGATACGCAGTATTTT. This sequence encodes CASRTGGPSTDTQYF. V gene TRBV5-6 combines with J gene TRBJ2-3; TRBD2 might be the D (5 bases). Deletions cut 5 bases from V and 0 bases from J, with 13 bases between. Germline V CDR1 and CDR2: SGHDT, YYEEEE. This CDR3 contains 15 residues.

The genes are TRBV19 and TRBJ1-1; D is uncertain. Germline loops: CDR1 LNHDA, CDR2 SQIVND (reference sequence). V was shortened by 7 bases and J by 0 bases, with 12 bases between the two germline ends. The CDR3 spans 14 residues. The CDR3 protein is CASKRAELNTEAFF. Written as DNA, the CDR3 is TGTGCCAGTAAGAGGGCCGAATTGAACACTGAAGCTTTCTTT.

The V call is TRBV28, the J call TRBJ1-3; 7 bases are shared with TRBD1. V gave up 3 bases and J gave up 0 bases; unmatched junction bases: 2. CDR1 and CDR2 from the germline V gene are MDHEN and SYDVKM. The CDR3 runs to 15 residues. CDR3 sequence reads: CASSFQGVSGNTIYF. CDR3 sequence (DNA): TGTGCCAGCAGTTTCCAGGGGGTCTCTGGAAACACCATATATTTT.

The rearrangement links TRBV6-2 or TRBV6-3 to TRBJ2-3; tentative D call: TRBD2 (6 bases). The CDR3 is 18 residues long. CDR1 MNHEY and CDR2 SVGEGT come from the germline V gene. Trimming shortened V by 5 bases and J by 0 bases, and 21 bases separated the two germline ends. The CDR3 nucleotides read TGTGCCAGCAGTACTAGCTTCCCGGGAAGGCTTAGCACAGATACGCAGTATTTT. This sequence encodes CASSTSFPGRLSTDTQYF.

The CDR3 reads CASSQMTSGNDNEQFF. For the CDR3, the DNA is TGCGCCAGCAGCCAGATGACTAGCGGGAATGACAATGAGCAGTTCTTC. The chain is built from TRBV4-1 and TRBJ2-1, with 11 bases lining up with TRBD2. V lost 3 bases, J lost 5 bases, and 6 bases stayed unmatched. Germline V CDR1 and CDR2: MGHRA, YSYEKL. The CDR3 runs 16 residues.

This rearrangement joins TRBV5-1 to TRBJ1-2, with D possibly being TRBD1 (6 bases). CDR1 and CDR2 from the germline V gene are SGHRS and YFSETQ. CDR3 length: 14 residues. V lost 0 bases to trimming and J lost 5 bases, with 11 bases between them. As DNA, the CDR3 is TGCGCCAGCAGCTTGGGACAGGAGACGTATGGCTACACCTTC. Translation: CASSLGQETYGYTF.

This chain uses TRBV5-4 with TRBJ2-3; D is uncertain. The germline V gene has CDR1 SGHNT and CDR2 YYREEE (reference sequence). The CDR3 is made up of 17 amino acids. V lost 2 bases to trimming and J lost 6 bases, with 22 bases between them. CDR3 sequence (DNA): TGTGCCAGCAGCTTTACCGGTGTAAGTACAGTTTGGGATACGCAGTATTTT. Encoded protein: CASSFTGVSTVWDTQYF.

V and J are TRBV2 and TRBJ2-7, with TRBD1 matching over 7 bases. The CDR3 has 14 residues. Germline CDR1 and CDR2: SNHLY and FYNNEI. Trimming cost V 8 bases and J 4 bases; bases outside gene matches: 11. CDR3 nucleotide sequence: TGTGCCAGCGAGAACCAATTACAGGGGTACGAGCAGTACTTC. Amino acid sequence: CASENQLQGYEQYF.